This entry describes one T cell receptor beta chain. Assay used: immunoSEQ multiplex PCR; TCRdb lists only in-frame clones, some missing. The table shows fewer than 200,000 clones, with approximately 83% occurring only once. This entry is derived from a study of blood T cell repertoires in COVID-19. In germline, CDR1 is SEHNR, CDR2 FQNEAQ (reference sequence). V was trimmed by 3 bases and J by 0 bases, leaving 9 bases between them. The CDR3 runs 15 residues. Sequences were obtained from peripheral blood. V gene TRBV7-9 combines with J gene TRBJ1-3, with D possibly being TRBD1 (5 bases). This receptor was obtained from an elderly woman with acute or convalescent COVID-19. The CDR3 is CASSFTGASGNTIYF. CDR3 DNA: TGTGCCAGCAGCTTTACAGGAGCCTCTGGAAACACCATATATTTT. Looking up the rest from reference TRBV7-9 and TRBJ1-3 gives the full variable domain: DTGVSQNPRHKITKRGQNVTFRCDPISEHNRLYWYRQTLGQGPEFLTYFQNEAQLEKSRLLSDRFSAERPKGSFSTLEIQRTEQGDSAMYLCASSFTGASGNTIYFGEGSWLTVV.